Below are 27 T cell receptor beta chains sequenced from a single sample in a study of blood T cell repertoires in COVID-19. Profiled with immunoSEQ multiplex PCR; TCRdb holds only in-frame clones, not every one. The data contain 70,000 to 95,000 clones, about 80% of them singletons. What was sequenced was peripheral blood. These receptors all come from a woman aged 40 to 50 with active or convalescent COVID-19.

The chain has TRBV28 and TRBJ1-6; weak D call: TRBD1 (5 bases). V was pared by 3 bases and J by 17 bases, with 20 bases between. Germline V lookup: CDR1 MDHEN, CDR2 SYDVKM. CDR3 size: 14 residues. The DNA for the CDR3 is TGTGCCAGCAGTTTCCCGGAGGGTTTGGTAGGGGTCCACTTT. Translating gives CASSFPEGLVGVHF.

This clone was counted a single time. The rearrangement uses TRBV10-3 and TRBJ2-5; D perhaps matches TRBD2 (5 bases). Per the germline V gene, CDR1 is ENHRY and CDR2 is SYGVKD. The CDR3 is 14 residues long. V was pared by 9 bases and J by 1 base, with 15 bases between. The CDR3 sequence is CAIREGSFQETQYF. The CDR3, as DNA: TGTGCCATTAGGGAAGGGAGTTTCCAAGAGACCCAGTACTTC.

This clone showed up just once. V usage is TRBV28 and J usage is TRBJ1-4; TRBD1 matches 9 bases. Germline V gene sequence: CDR1 MDHEN, CDR2 SYDVKM. The J segment lost 7 bases and the V segment lost 8 bases, leaving 8 bases of the junction unmatched. The CDR3 is 14 residues long. CDR3 residues: CASSQGARGEKLFF. Here the CDR3 DNA reads TGTGCCAGCTCACAGGGGGCGCGTGGTGAAAAACTGTTTTTT.

This clone has only one observation. The chain couples TRBV3-1 (or the pseudogene TRBV3-2) to TRBJ2-3, with 13 bases matching TRBD2. J gave up 0 bases and V 4 bases, and 4 bases lay outside the gene matches. Germline V lookup: CDR1 LGHDT, CDR2 YNNKEL (reference sequence). The CDR3 is 17 residues long. The DNA of the CDR3 is TGTGCCAGCAGCCCGGGACTAGCGGGACCTAGCACAGATACGCAGTATTTT. Amino acid sequence: CASSPGLAGPSTDTQYF.

The chain carries TRBV10-3 and TRBJ2-7; 8 bases match TRBD2. V dropped 3 bases and J dropped 4; count of bases not matched to a gene: 5. This CDR3 comprises 14 residues. Germline CDR1 ENHRY, CDR2 SYGVKD. The CDR3 DNA reads as TGTGCCATCAGTGAAGCGACTAGCGTTTACGAGCAGTACTTC. Its translation: CAISEATSVYEQYF.

V gene TRBV15 combines with J gene TRBJ2-7; 10 nucleotides line up with TRBD2. The CDR3 is 15 residues long. V dropped 4 bases and J dropped 4; count of bases not matched to a gene: 7. Germline lookup yields CDR1 LNHNV and CDR2 YYDKDF (reference sequence). The CDR3 bases are TGTGCCACCAGCACAACTAGCGGGATTCATTACGAGCAGTACTTC. Translating it yields CATSTTSGIHYEQYF.

V gene TRBV7-2 combines with J gene TRBJ1-6; no firm D call. V lost 4 bases and J 10 bases, leaving 17 bases between the germline ends. Germline V gives CDR1 SGHTA, CDR2 FQGNSA. This CDR3 region has 15 residues. In DNA form, the CDR3 reads TGTGCCAGCAGCTCTGCCTCTACTCTTAACTCACCCCTCCACTTT. The encoded protein is CASSSASTLNSPLHF.

V and J are TRBV9 and TRBJ2-1; no clear D. CDR3 length: 15 amino acids. V lost 0 bases to trimming and J lost 7 bases, with 14 bases between them. Germline CDR1 is SGDLS and CDR2 is YYNGEE. CDR3 nucleotide sequence: TGTGCCAGCAGCGTAGGTAACTATTTGCGGAATGAGCAGTTCTTC. Amino acids: CASSVGNYLRNEQFF.

This chain connects TRBV11-2 to TRBJ2-4; possible D gene TRBD2, 6 bases. V was pared by 4 bases and J by 2 bases, with 9 bases between. The germline V gene has CDR1 SGHAT and CDR2 FQNNGV. The CDR3 sequence is 14 residues long. CDR3 coding DNA: TGTGCCAGCAGCTCCAGGGACTCCAAAAACATTCAGTACTTC. This gives the protein CASSSRDSKNIQYF.

The J gene is TRBJ2-4, the V gene TRBV2, with 9 bases aligning to TRBD1. The length of the CDR3 is 17 residues. V was clipped by 6 bases and J by 4 bases; unmatched bases: 13. Per germline, CDR1 SNHLY and CDR2 FYNNEI. The CDR3 DNA follows: TGTGCCAGCAGGAGGGGATCTACAGGGGGCGCGAAAAACATTCAGTACTTC. Translated: CASRRGSTGGAKNIQYF.

This clone was detected a few times. The chain has TRBV4-1 and TRBJ2-2; TRBD2 might be the D (6 bases). Germline CDR1 reads MGHRA; CDR2 reads YSYEKL. The CDR3 is 15 amino acids. Trimming removed 1 base at V and 5 bases at J, with 11 bases between. CDR3 region: CASSQGAGYTGELFF. The DNA for the CDR3 is TGCGCCAGCAGCCAAGGGGCGGGATATACCGGGGAGCTGTTTTTT.

The chain links TRBV5-3 to TRBJ1-5; weak D call: TRBD1 (6 bases). TRBV5-3 is noted as an ORF with a role that remains uncertain. The CDR3 spans 17 residues. The V end lost 5 bases, the J end lost 1 base, and 19 bases lay between the germline ends. CDR3 sequence (DNA): TGTGCCAGAAGTCCAGGCAGGGGCGAATCGAGCAATCAGCCCCAGCATTTT. The encoded protein is CARSPGRGESSNQPQHF.

The chain has TRBV6-2 or TRBV6-3 and TRBJ1-5, with 9 bases aligning to TRBD1. Germline trimming cut 6 bases from V and 12 bases from J; bases unmatched to any gene: 3. This CDR3 region has 11 residues. CDR1 and CDR2 from the germline V gene are MNHEY and SVGEGT. The DNA for the CDR3 is TGTGCCAGCAGCCGGGGACAGGGCCAGCATTTT. Translating gives CASSRGQGQHF.

This clone was observed a single time. The rearrangement uses TRBV3-1 (or the pseudogene TRBV3-2) and TRBJ1-1; no firm D call. The CDR3 runs 13 residues. CDR1 is LGHDT and CDR2 is YNNKEL in the germline V gene (reference sequence). Trimming cost V 4 bases and J 2 bases, with 8 bases left between them. As DNA, the CDR3 is TGTGCCAGCAGCCGGCAGGCCAACACTGAAGCTTTCTTT. The encoded protein is CASSRQANTEAFF.

The chain has TRBV14 and TRBJ1-2; unclear D gene. CDR3 length: 13 residues. Per the germline V gene, CDR1 is SGHDN and CDR2 is FVKESK. The germline V and J ends were trimmed by 1 base and 2 bases, with 5 bases remaining between them. The CDR3 loop reads CASSQVQNYGYTF. As DNA, the CDR3 is TGTGCCAGCAGCCAAGTACAGAACTATGGCTACACCTTC. Using reference TRBV14 and TRBJ1-2 for the parts outside the CDR3, the full variable domain is EAGVTQFPSHSVIEKGQTVTLRCDPISGHDNLYWYRRVMGKEIKFLLHFVKESKQDESGMPNNRFLAERTGGTYSTLKVQPAELEDSGVYFCASSQVQNYGYTFGSGTRLTVV.

This clone has just a few counts. The chain recombines TRBV18 with TRBJ2-2; the match to TRBD1 covers 8 bases. V lost 3 bases and J lost 2; bases outside the gene matches: 2. The CDR3 consists of 15 residues. The germline CDR1 and CDR2 sequences are KGHSH and LQKENI. In DNA, the CDR3 is TGTGCCAGCTCACCGGGACAGGCCAACACCGGGGAGCTGTTTTTT. Protein: CASSPGQANTGELFF.

The chain is built from TRBV2 and TRBJ1-1; 7 bases map to TRBD1. V was pared by 6 bases and J by 3 bases, with 4 bases of the junction left unmatched. CDR3 size: 13 residues. The V gene's germline CDR1 is SNHLY and CDR2 FYNNEI. The CDR3 sequence: CASRATGDTEAFF. DNA for the CDR3: TGTGCCAGCAGGGCCACAGGGGACACTGAAGCTTTCTTT. The complete variable domain, with remaining parts taken from reference TRBV2 and TRBJ1-1, reads EPEVTQTPSHQVTQMGQEVILRCVPISNHLYFYWYRQILGQKVEFLVSFYNNEISEKSEIFDDQFSVERPDGSNFTLKIRSTKLEDSAMYFCASRATGDTEAFFGQGTRLTVV.

The chain carries TRBV28 and TRBJ1-2; D gene ambiguous. Per germline, CDR1 MDHEN and CDR2 SYDVKM. With 5 bases removed from V and 7 bases from J, the gap between germline ends came to 11 bases. The CDR3 runs 12 residues. The CDR3 coding sequence is TGTGCCAGCAGTATGACACAGCTTGGCTACACCTTC. This sequence encodes CASSMTQLGYTF.

The chain links TRBV12-3 or TRBV12-4 to TRBJ2-7; perhaps TRBD1 as D (6 bases). CDR3 length equals 12 residues. V lost 4 bases and J lost 3, with 7 bases in between. The CDR3 DNA follows: TGTGCCAGCAGTTCGACAGGCTACGAGCAGTACTTC. It encodes CASSSTGYEQYF.

The chain carries TRBV5-5 and TRBJ1-4; D uncertain. The V and J ends lost 6 bases and 8 bases respectively, with 20 bases between them. Germline CDR1 and CDR2: SGHKS and YYEKEE (reference sequence). The CDR3 has 15 residues. CDR3 bases: TGTGCCAGCACCCCAAGGAATGGGGAGAGGGAAAAACTGTTTTTT. This translates into CASTPRNGEREKLFF.

This clone was seen a handful of times. The chain has TRBV29-1 and TRBJ2-5, with 13 bases fitting TRBD2. V shed 7 bases, J shed 7 bases, and the junction held 9 bases outside the gene matches. CDR3 length: 14 amino acids. Germline CDR1 SQVTM, CDR2 ANQGSEA. CDR3 loop: CSAPILAGGVTQYF. For the CDR3, the DNA is TGCAGCGCCCCAATACTAGCGGGAGGGGTGACCCAGTACTTC.

The V gene is TRBV4-2, the J gene TRBJ1-1, with a possible D match to TRBD1 (6 bases). Per germline, CDR1 LGHNA and CDR2 YNFKEQ. The CDR3 has 14 amino acids. Trimming cost V 5 bases and J 5 bases, with 15 bases left between them. Here the CDR3 DNA reads TGTGCCAGCAGCGGTAAAACAGGGACGACTGAAGCTTTCTTT. Translating it yields CASSGKTGTTEAFF.

V and J are TRBV28 and TRBJ1-2, with a tentative D call TRBD1 (6 bases). The germline V gene encodes CDR1 MDHEN and CDR2 SYDVKM. V lost 6 bases and J lost 3, with 17 bases in between. This CDR3 is built from 15 residues. Written as DNA, the CDR3 is TGTGCCAGCAGACCATGGGGGACATTGGACTATGGCTACACCTTC. Protein product: CASRPWGTLDYGYTF.

This clone was seen more than once but under ten times. The V and J genes are TRBV7-2 and TRBJ2-5; tentatively, D is TRBD1 (6 bases). The length of the CDR3 is 17 residues. Trimming removed 0 bases from V and 2 bases from J, with 16 bases in between. CDR1 SGHTA and CDR2 FQGNSA come from the germline V gene. CDR3 region: CASSLAVRSRGQETQYF. In DNA, the CDR3 is TGTGCCAGCAGCTTAGCGGTCCGTTCCAGGGGTCAAGAGACCCAGTACTTC.

This clone was seen once. This CDR3 reads CASNLQGRMYGYTF. The CDR3 coding sequence is TGTGCCAGCAATTTGCAGGGGCGAATGTATGGCTACACCTTC. The chain uses TRBV6-5 and TRBJ1-2, with TRBD1 as a possible D gene (6 bases). Trimming stripped 7 bases from V and 5 bases from J, with 17 bases between. This CDR3 contains 14 residues. Germline CDR1 reads MNHEY; CDR2 reads SVGAGI.

CDR3 nucleotides: TGTGCCATCACCGAGGGACAGGTTTTGGATGAGCAGTTCTTC. Translating gives CAITEGQVLDEQFF. The chain carries TRBV10-3 and TRBJ2-1; the match to TRBD1 covers 8 bases. Germline CDR1 reads ENHRY; CDR2 reads SYGVKD. This CDR3 has 14 amino acids. J gave up 8 bases and V 7 bases, and 10 bases lay outside the gene matches.

A single count supports this clone. The V call is TRBV7-9, the J call TRBJ2-7; 8 nucleotides align to TRBD2. The J segment lost 2 bases and the V segment lost 5 bases, leaving 20 bases of the junction unmatched. The length of the CDR3 is 19 residues. Germline values: CDR1 SEHNR, CDR2 FQNEAQ (reference sequence). CDR3 protein: CASSPHGGGNRDGTYEQYF. The DNA for the CDR3 is TGTGCCAGCAGCCCCCACGGCGGGGGGAATCGGGACGGAACCTACGAGCAGTACTTC.